The rows below give T cell receptor beta chains drawn from one sample of a study of Ad26.COV2.S vaccination and SARS-CoV-2 variants. The assay was immunoSEQ multiplex PCR, and TCRdb's table has in-frame clones only and misses some. The sample carries some 520,000 clones, around 88% recorded once. The specimen was peripheral blood, collected in a trial of Ad26.COV2.S vaccine versus placebo. Source of these receptors: a person aged 18-60 years who received the Ad26.COV2.S COVID-19 vaccine or a placebo. Each CDR3 is given with its conserved first and last residue. A D gene is named only where the DNA matches it firmly. Some rows have no size entry. The others give once, few or many, or a class for an expanded clone.

>TRBV3-1/TRBV3-2|-|-|TRBJ2-5
CASSQDRQAQDRAPGETQYF
TGTGCCAGCAGCCAAGATCGGCAGGCGCAGGATCGCGCTCCCGGGGAGACCCAGTACTTC
>TRBV28|-|-|TRBJ2-3
CASSRGVGVEGTQYF
TGTGCCAGCAGTCGGGGAGTCGGAGTTGAGGGTACGCAGTATTTT
>TRBV30|-|-|TRBJ1-1
CAWSHGRIEAFF
TGTGCCTGGAGTCATGGAAGGATTGAAGCTTTCTTT
>TRBV7-3|-|-|TRBJ2-5
CASGAGSQETQYF
TGTGCCAGCGGGGCGGGCTCGCAAGAGACCCAGTACTTC
>TRBV5-8|-|-|TRBJ2-1
CASSPNPSSYNEQFF
TGTGCCAGCAGTCCGAACCCGAGCTCCTACAATGAGCAGTTCTTC
>TRBV27|TRBD1|-|TRBJ2-2
CASSLGQAGTGELFF
TGTGCCAGCAGTTTGGGACAGGCGGGCACCGGGGAGCTGTTTTTT
>TRBV4-2|TRBD2|-|TRBJ2-2
CASSPRGREGAGELFF
TGTGCCAGCAGCCCGCGAGGGCGGGAGGGGGCCGGGGAGCTGTTTTTT
>TRBV28|TRBD1|-|TRBJ1-5
CASSPGTGLGGNQPQHF
TGTGCCAGCAGTCCAGGGACAGGCTTGGGGGGCAATCAGCCCCAGCATTTT
>TRBV11-2|TRBD2|-|TRBJ2-5
CASSPAGGPRETQYF
TGTGCCAGCAGCCCCGCGGGAGGACCCCGGGAGACCCAGTACTTC
>TRBV6-5|-|-|TRBJ1-4
CASRYGDPNEKLFF
TGTGCCAGTCGTTACGGGGACCCTAATGAAAAACTGTTTTTT
>TRBV27|TRBD1|few|TRBJ1-6
CASRIGQGYNSPLHF
TGTGCCAGCAGGATAGGACAGGGGTATAATTCACCCCTCCACTTT
>TRBV6-2/TRBV6-3|-|-|TRBJ1-1
CASSYRGAGNTEAFF
TGTGCCAGCAGTTACAGAGGGGCAGGGAACACTGAAGCTTTCTTT
>TRBV28|-|-|TRBJ2-4
CASSPSDLVIAKNIQYF
TGTGCCAGCAGCCCCTCAGACCTGGTGATAGCCAAAAACATTCAGTACTTC
>TRBV27|TRBD2|-|TRBJ2-7
CASSLSLPLISGSSYEQYF
TGTGCCAGCAGTTTATCCCTTCCCTTGATTAGCGGGAGCTCCTACGAGCAGTACTTC
>TRBV30|TRBD1|-|TRBJ2-4
CAWSTRGAKNIQYF
TGTGCCTGGAGTACCAGGGGGGCCAAAAACATTCAGTACTTC
>TRBV28|TRBD2|-|TRBJ2-7
CASNPTWGGRAYEQYF
TGTGCCAGCAATCCCACTTGGGGGGGGAGGGCCTACGAGCAGTACTTC
>TRBV7-8|-|-|TRBJ1-5
CASSLDTGGGNQPQHF
TGTGCCAGCAGCTTAGATACGGGCGGTGGAAATCAGCCCCAGCATTTT
>TRBV10-3|-|-|TRBJ1-6
CATYRDINSPLHF
TGTGCCACGTACCGGGACATTAATTCACCCCTCCACTTT
>TRBV19|-|-|TRBJ2-1
CASSPLGGYNEQFF
TGTGCCAGTAGTCCCCTTGGTGGTTACAATGAGCAGTTCTTC
>TRBV28|TRBD1|few|TRBJ1-5
CASSLGTGGIWRNQPQHF
TGTGCCAGCAGTTTAGGGACAGGGGGTATTTGGCGCAATCAGCCCCAGCATTTT
>TRBV28|TRBD1|-|TRBJ1-2
CASRSGGEGYGYTF
TGTGCCAGCAGGTCAGGGGGTGAGGGGTATGGCTACACCTTC
>TRBV4-2|-|once|TRBJ2-7
CASSPQQVTIYEQYF
TGTGCCAGCAGCCCCCAGCAGGTGACTATCTACGAGCAGTACTTC
>TRBV29-1|TRBD2|-|TRBJ2-2
CSPSQLAGDDTGELFF
TGCAGCCCCTCCCAACTAGCGGGAGATGACACCGGGGAGCTGTTTTTT
>TRBV18|-|-|TRBJ2-7
CASSPPRDYEQYF
TGTGCCAGCTCACCACCGCGGGACTACGAGCAGTACTTC
>TRBV27|-|-|TRBJ2-3
CASSFFSTDTQYF
TGTGCCAGCAGTTTCTTTAGCACAGATACGCAGTATTTT
>TRBV6-4|TRBD2|-|TRBJ2-1
CASSDQASGGADNEQFF
TGTGCCAGCAGTGACCAGGCTAGCGGGGGGGCGGACAATGAGCAGTTCTTC
>TRBV30|-|-|TRBJ2-2
CAWSVQSATGELFF
TGTGCCTGGAGTGTACAAAGCGCCACCGGGGAGCTGTTTTTT
>TRBV18|-|-|TRBJ1-1
CASSPGHGPDVGEAFF
TGTGCCAGCTCACCCGGCCACGGCCCGGACGTAGGAGAAGCTTTCTTT
>TRBV11-2|-|-|TRBJ1-1
CASSLSENTEAFF
TGTGCCAGCAGCTTATCAGAGAACACTGAAGCTTTCTTT
>TRBV10-3|TRBD1|-|TRBJ2-5
CAISVNRGETQYF
TGTGCCATCAGCGTTAACAGGGGCGAGACCCAGTACTTC
>TRBV9|-|-|TRBJ1-2
CASSVFSSGYTF
TGTGCCAGCAGCGTATTCTCCTCGGGCTACACCTTC
>TRBV2|-|-|TRBJ1-2
CASSEMTLKTENYGYTF
TGTGCCAGCAGTGAAATGACGCTGAAGACAGAGAACTATGGCTACACCTTC
>TRBV28|-|-|TRBJ2-6
CASSWTGSVGANVLTF
TGTGCCAGCAGCTGGACCGGTTCTGTGGGGGCCAACGTCCTGACTTTC
>TRBV28|TRBD1|-|TRBJ2-2
CASSRDRGFGELFF
TGTGCCAGCAGTCGGGACAGGGGCTTCGGGGAGCTGTTTTTT
>TRBV27|-|-|TRBJ2-7
CASSFLAPLPYEQYF
TGTGCCAGCAGTTTTCTAGCTCCCTTACCCTACGAGCAGTACTTC
>TRBV6-2/TRBV6-3|-|-|TRBJ1-5
CASSSWSNQPQHF
TGTGCCAGCAGTAGCTGGAGCAATCAGCCCCAGCATTTT
>TRBV4-2|-|-|TRBJ2-4
CASSPRGFGDKDIQYF
TGTGCCAGCAGTCCCAGGGGTTTTGGGGATAAGGACATTCAGTACTTC